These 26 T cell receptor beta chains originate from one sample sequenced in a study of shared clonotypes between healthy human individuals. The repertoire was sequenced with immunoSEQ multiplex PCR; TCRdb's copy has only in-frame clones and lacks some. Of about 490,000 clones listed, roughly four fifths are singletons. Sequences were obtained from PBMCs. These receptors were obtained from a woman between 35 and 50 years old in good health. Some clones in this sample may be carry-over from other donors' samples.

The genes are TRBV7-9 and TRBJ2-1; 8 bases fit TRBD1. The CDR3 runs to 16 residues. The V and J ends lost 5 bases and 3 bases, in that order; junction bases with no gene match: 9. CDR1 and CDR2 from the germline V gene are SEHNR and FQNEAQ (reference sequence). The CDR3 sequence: CASSQLGQGDYNEQFF. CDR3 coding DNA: TGTGCCAGCAGCCAACTCGGACAGGGCGACTACAATGAGCAGTTCTTC.

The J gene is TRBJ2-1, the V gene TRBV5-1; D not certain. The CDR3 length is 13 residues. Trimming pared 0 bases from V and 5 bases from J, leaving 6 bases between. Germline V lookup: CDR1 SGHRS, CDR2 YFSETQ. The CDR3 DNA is TGCGCCAGCAGCTTGGCGCCCCACAATGAGCAGTTCTTC. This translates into CASSLAPHNEQFF.

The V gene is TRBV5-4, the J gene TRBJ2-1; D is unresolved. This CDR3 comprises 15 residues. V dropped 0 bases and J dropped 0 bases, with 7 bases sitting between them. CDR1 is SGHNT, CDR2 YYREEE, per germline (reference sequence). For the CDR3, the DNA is TGTGCCAGCAGCTTGGACTCCTTCTCCTACAATGAGCAGTTCTTC. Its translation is CASSLDSFSYNEQFF.

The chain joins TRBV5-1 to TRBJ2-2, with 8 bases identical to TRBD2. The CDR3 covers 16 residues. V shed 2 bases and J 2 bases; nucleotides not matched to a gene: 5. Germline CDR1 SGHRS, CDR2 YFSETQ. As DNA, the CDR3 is TGCGCCAGCAGCTTATTACTAGCGGCTAACACCGGGGAGCTGTTTTTT. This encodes CASSLLLAANTGELFF.

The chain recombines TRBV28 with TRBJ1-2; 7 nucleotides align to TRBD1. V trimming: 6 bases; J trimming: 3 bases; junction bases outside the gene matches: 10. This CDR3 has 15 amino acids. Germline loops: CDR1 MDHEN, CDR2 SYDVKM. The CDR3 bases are TGTGCCAGCAGACCGGGACAGCCAGAATACTATGGCTACACCTTC. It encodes CASRPGQPEYYGYTF.

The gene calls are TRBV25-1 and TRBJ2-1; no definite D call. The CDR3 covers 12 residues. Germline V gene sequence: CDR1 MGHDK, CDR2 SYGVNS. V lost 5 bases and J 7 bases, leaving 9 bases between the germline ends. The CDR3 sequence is CASSTQVNEQFF. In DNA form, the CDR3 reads TGTGCCAGCAGTACCCAGGTGAATGAGCAGTTCTTC. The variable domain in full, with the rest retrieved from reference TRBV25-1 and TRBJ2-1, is EADIYQTPRYLVIGTGKKITLECSQTMGHDKMYWYQQDPGMELHLIHYSYGVNSTEKGDLSSESTVSRIRTEHFPLTLESARPSHTSQYLCASSTQVNEQFFGPGTRLTVL.

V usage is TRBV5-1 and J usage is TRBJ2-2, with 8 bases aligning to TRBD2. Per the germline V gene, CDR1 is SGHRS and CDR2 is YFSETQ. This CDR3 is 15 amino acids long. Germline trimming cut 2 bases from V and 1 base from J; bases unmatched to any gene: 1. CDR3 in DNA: TGCGCCAGCAGCTTAACTAGCGGGAACACCGGGGAGCTGTTTTTT. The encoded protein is CASSLTSGNTGELFF.

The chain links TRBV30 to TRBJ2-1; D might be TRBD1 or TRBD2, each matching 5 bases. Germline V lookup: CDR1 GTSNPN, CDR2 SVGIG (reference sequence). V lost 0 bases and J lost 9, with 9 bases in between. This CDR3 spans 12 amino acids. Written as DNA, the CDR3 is TGTGCCTGGAGTGTTGAGGGGCTTGAGCAGTTCTTC. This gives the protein CAWSVEGLEQFF.

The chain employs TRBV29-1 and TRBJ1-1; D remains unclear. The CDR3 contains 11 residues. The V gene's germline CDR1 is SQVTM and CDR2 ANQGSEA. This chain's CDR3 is CRVLVDTEAFF. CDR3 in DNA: TGCAGGGTTCTTGTGGACACTGAAGCTTTCTTT.

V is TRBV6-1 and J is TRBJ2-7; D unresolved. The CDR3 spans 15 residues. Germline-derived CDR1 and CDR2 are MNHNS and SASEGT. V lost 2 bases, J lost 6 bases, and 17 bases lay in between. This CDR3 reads CASSEIPDVGGEQYF. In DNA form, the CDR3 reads TGTGCCAGCAGTGAAATCCCAGACGTTGGCGGCGAGCAGTACTTC.

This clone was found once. The CDR3: CASRNTDTQYF. CDR3 coding DNA: TGTGCCAGTAGGAACACAGATACGCAGTATTTT. V usage is TRBV19 and J usage is TRBJ2-3; the D is unclear. V was shortened by 6 bases and J by 2 bases, with 3 bases between the two germline ends. Germline CDR1 and CDR2: LNHDA and SQIVND (reference sequence). This CDR3 contains 11 residues.

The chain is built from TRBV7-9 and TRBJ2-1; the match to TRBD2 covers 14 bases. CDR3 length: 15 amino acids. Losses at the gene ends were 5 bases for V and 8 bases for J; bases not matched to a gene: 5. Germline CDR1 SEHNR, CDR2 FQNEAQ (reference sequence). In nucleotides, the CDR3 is TGTGCCAGCAGCCCGACTAGCGGGAGGGGCTATGAGCAGTTCTTC. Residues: CASSPTSGRGYEQFF.

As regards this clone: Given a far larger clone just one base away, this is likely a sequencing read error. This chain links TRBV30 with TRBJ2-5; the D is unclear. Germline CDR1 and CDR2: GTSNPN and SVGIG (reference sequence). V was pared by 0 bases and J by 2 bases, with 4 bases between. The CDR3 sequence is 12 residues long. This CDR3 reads CAWSVRQETQYF. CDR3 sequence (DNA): TGTGCCTGGAGTGTACGGCAAGAGACCCAGTACTTC.

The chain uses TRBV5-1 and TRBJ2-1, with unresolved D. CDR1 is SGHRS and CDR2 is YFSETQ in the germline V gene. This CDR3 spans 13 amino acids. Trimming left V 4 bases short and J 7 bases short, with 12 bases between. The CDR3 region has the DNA TGCGCCAGCAGCCCACATAGTAGGAATGAGCAGTTCTTC. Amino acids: CASSPHSRNEQFF.

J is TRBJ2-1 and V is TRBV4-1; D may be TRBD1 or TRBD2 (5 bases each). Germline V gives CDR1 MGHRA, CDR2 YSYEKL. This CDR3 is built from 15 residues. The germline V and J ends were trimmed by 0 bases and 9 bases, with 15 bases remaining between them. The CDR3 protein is CASSQEGRDVTEQFF. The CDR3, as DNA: TGCGCCAGCAGCCAAGAGGGACGGGATGTTACTGAGCAGTTCTTC.

The CDR3 DNA reads as TGTGCCATCAGTGAGTCGGGGGGCACCATATATTTT. Translated: CAISESGGTIYF. V gene TRBV10-3 combines with J gene TRBJ1-3, with a weak D call TRBD1 (5 bases). This CDR3 has 12 amino acids. With 0 bases removed from V and 9 bases from J, the gap between germline ends came to 6 bases. Germline CDR1 ENHRY, CDR2 SYGVKD.

The CDR3 is CASSASSYNEQFF. Written as DNA, the CDR3 is TGCGCCAGCAGCGCGAGCTCCTACAATGAGCAGTTCTTC. V gene TRBV10-2 combines with J gene TRBJ2-1; D gene ambiguous. From germline, CDR1 is WSHSY and CDR2 SAAADI. The CDR3 extends over 13 amino acids. Trimming took off 6 bases at V and 0 bases at J, with 6 bases between the two ends.

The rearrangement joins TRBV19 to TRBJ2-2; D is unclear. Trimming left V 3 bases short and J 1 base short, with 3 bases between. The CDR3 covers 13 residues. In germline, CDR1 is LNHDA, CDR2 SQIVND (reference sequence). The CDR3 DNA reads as TGTGCCAGTAGTATGTGGAACACCGGGGAGCTGTTTTTT. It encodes CASSMWNTGELFF.

The CDR3 is CASTSGGPYGYTF. DNA of the CDR3: TGTGCCAGCACTTCCGGCGGCCCCTATGGCTACACCTTC. The rearrangement links TRBV28 to TRBJ1-2; D ambiguous. Trimming shortened V by 7 bases and J by 4 bases, and 13 bases separated the two germline ends. The CDR3 has 13 amino acids. Germline V gives CDR1 MDHEN, CDR2 SYDVKM.

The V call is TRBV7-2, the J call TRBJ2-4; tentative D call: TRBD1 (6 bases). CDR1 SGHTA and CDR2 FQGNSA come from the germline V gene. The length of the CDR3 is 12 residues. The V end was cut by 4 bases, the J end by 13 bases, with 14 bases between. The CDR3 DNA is TGTGCCAGCAGCTCCGACAGGAGTCTCCAGTACTTC. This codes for CASSSDRSLQYF.

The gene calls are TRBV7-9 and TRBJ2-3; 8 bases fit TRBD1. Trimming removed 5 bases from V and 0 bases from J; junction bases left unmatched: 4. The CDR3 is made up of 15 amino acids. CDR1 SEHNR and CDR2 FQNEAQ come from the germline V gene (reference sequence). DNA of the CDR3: TGTGCCAGCAGCCCAGGACAGGGCAGCACAGATACGCAGTATTTT. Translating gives CASSPGQGSTDTQYF.

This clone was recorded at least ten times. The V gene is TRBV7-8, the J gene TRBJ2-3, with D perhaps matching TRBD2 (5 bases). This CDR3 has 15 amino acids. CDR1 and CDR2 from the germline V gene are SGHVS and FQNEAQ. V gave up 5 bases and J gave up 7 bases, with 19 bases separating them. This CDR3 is CASSPPGSSLNTQYF. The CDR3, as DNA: TGTGCCAGCAGCCCCCCGGGGAGCAGCCTCAATACGCAGTATTTT.

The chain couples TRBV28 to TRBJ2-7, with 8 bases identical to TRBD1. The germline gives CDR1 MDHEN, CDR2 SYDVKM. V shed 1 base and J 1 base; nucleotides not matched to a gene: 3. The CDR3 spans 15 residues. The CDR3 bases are TGTGCCAGCAGTTTATTCGGGACAGGTTCCTACGAGCAGTACTTC. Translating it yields CASSLFGTGSYEQYF.

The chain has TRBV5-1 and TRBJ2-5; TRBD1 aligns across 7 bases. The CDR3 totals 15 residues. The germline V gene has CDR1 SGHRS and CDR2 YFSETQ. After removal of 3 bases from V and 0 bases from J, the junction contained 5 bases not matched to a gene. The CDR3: CASSSSGTDQETQYF. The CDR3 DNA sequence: TGCGCCAGCAGCTCCTCCGGGACAGACCAAGAGACCCAGTACTTC.

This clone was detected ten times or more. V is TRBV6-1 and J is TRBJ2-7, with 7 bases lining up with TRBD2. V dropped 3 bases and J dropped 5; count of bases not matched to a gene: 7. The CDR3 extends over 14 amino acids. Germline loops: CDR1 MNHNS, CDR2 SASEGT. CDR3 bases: TGTGCCAGCAGTGAGACCGGGGGGAAAAACGAGCAGTACTTC. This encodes CASSETGGKNEQYF.

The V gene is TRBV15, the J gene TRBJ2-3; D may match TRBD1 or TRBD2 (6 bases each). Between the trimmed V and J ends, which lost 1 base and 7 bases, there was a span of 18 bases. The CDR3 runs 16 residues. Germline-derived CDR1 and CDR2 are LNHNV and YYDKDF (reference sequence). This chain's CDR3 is CATSRAGGGGGYTQYF. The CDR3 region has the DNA TGTGCCACCAGCAGAGCCGGAGGAGGGGGAGGTTATACGCAGTATTTT.